Shown below are 3 T cell receptor beta chains from a single sample sequenced in a study of control samples from healthy donors and cancer patients. TCRdb keeps only in-frame clones here, not all; method: immunoSEQ multiplex PCR. The sample shows about 74,000 clones, around nine tenths of them seen only once. Sequenced: blood. These receptors all stem from a woman aged 50 to 65 in good health.

This chain uses TRBV4-2 with TRBJ2-3; the match to TRBD2 covers 8 bases. Germline V gene data show CDR1 as LGHNA and CDR2 as YNFKEQ. V lost 4 bases to trimming and J lost 7 bases; unmatched junction nucleotides: 19. There are 18 residues in the CDR3. DNA for the CDR3: TGTGCCAGCAGCCGACTAGACGGGGGGCGGGGGGCTAAGCATACGCAGTATTTT. It codes for CASSRLDGGRGAKHTQYF.

V gene TRBV6-1 combines with J gene TRBJ1-5, with a weak D call TRBD1 (5 bases). The CDR3 contains 16 residues. With 2 bases removed from V and 1 base from J, the gap between germline ends came to 12 bases. Germline V gives CDR1 MNHNS, CDR2 SASEGT. In DNA form, the CDR3 reads TGTGCCAGCAGTGAAAGGGGAGATTTAAGCAATCAGCCCCAGCATTTT. Its translation: CASSERGDLSNQPQHF.

The chain recombines TRBV5-6 with TRBJ2-7, with a possible D match to TRBD2 (5 bases). The V gene lost 2 bases and the J gene lost 6 bases, with 12 bases spanning the gap. There are 13 residues in the CDR3. Germline lookup yields CDR1 SGHDT and CDR2 YYEEEE. In nucleotides, the CDR3 is TGTGCCAGCAGCTTCCCTTCCGAGGGCGAGCAGTACTTC. Its protein product is CASSFPSEGEQYF. Full variable domain (remainder filled in from reference TRBV5-6 and TRBJ2-7): DAGVTQSPTHLIKTRGQQVTLRCSPKSGHDTVSWYQQALGQGPQFIFQYYEEEERQRGNFPDRFSGHQFPNYSSELNVNALLLGDSALYLCASSFPSEGEQYFGPGTRLTVT.